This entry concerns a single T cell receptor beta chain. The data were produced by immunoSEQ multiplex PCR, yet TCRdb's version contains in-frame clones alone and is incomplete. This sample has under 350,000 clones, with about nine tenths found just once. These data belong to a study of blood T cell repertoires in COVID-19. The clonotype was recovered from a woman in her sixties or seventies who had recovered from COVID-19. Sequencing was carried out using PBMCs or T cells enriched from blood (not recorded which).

The CDR3 loop reads CASSPGRKLSQETQYF. CDR3 sequence (DNA): TGCGCCAGCAGCCCCGGTCGTAAGTTATCCCAAGAGACCCAGTACTTC. The genes are TRBV4-1 and TRBJ2-5; D ambiguous. Germline V gene sequence: CDR1 MGHRA, CDR2 YSYEKL. The ends were cut back, 4 bases at V and 1 base at J, with 16 bases in the middle. This CDR3 spans 16 amino acids.